Below, 2 T cell receptor beta chains from the same sample are listed, as sequenced in a study of blood T cell repertoires in COVID-19. Sequencing was performed with immunoSEQ multiplex PCR; in TCRdb, only in-frame clones are kept and a portion is missing. The sample comprises approximately 220,000 clones, roughly 80% of which are singletons, and about 10% rests with the top ten. The sample consisted of peripheral blood. The receptors were sampled from a woman aged 80 or over with acute or convalescent COVID-19.

The chain combines TRBV9 with TRBJ1-6, with a tentative D call TRBD1 (6 bases). V lost 3 bases and J lost 7, with 8 bases in between. This CDR3 contains 13 residues. The germline V gene has CDR1 SGDLS and CDR2 YYNGEE. The CDR3 sequence is CASSATGNSPLHF. CDR3 sequence (DNA): TGTGCCAGCAGCGCTACAGGGAATTCACCCCTCCACTTT.

The V and J genes are TRBV6-5 and TRBJ2-3; 7 bases match TRBD1. Germline V gene sequence: CDR1 MNHEY, CDR2 SVGAGI. The CDR3 covers 14 residues. V shed 6 bases, J shed 2 bases, and the junction held 5 bases outside the gene matches. The CDR3 spells CASRPRGSTDTQYF. CDR3 coding DNA: TGTGCCAGCAGACCCAGGGGGTCCACAGATACGCAGTATTTT.